These T cell receptor beta chains were read from a single sample in a study of OX40 agonist ivuxolimab in advanced cancers. Sequencing was performed with immunoSEQ multiplex PCR; in TCRdb, only in-frame clones are kept and a portion is missing. The sample consists of around 23,000 clones, approximately 80% of them appearing once. Here the sequenced sample was CD4+ or CD8+ T cells sorted from blood, taken in a trial of the OX40 agonist ivuxolimab. These receptors originate from an adult with an advanced solid tumor such as melanoma, head and neck, liver or kidney cancer. CDR3s include the opening cysteine and the closing phenylalanine or tryptophan. D genes are given only for firm matches. Part of the rows lack a size; the others show once, few, many or a class for expanded clones.

v_gene: TRBV5-1; abundance: .; j_gene: TRBJ2-1; d_gene: .; CDR3nt: TGCGCCAGCAGCTTGGGTCAAGGGATGGATGAGCAGTTCTTC; CDR3aa: CASSLGQGMDEQFF
v_gene: TRBV27; abundance: .; j_gene: TRBJ2-7; d_gene: .; CDR3nt: TGTGCCAGCAGACCGGGACAATACCCACACTACGAGCAGTACTTC; CDR3aa: CASRPGQYPHYEQYF
v_gene: TRBV4-1; abundance: .; j_gene: TRBJ2-5; d_gene: TRBD2; CDR3nt: TGCGCCAGCAGCCAAGTACTAGCGGGTGGGGGTCTGCAAGAGACCCAGTACTTC; CDR3aa: CASSQVLAGGGLQETQYF
v_gene: TRBV10-3; abundance: .; j_gene: TRBJ2-7; d_gene: .; CDR3nt: TGTGCCATCAGTGAGCCTAGCTCCTACGAGCAGTACTTC; CDR3aa: CAISEPSSYEQYF
v_gene: TRBV10-3; abundance: .; j_gene: TRBJ1-2; d_gene: .; CDR3nt: TGTGCCAGCAACTCCGCAGGGCCGCTCTATGGCTACACCTTC; CDR3aa: CASNSAGPLYGYTF
v_gene: TRBV6-1; abundance: .; j_gene: TRBJ2-7; d_gene: TRBD1; CDR3nt: TGTGCCAGCATCGGGACAGGGGGAGAGCAGTACTTC; CDR3aa: CASIGTGGEQYF
v_gene: TRBV9; abundance: .; j_gene: TRBJ2-1; d_gene: .; CDR3nt: TGTGCCAGCAGCACGACTAGTCTTAATGAGCAGTTCTTC; CDR3aa: CASSTTSLNEQFF
v_gene: TRBV5-1; abundance: .; j_gene: TRBJ2-5; d_gene: .; CDR3nt: TGCGCCAGCAGCTTGGAAGGGGAAGAGACCCAGTACTTC; CDR3aa: CASSLEGEETQYF
v_gene: TRBV19; abundance: .; j_gene: TRBJ2-7; d_gene: .; CDR3nt: TGTGCCAGTAGTATCTCTGCAGGACCCTACTCCTACGAGCAGTACTTC; CDR3aa: CASSISAGPYSYEQYF
v_gene: TRBV9; abundance: .; j_gene: TRBJ2-1; d_gene: .; CDR3nt: TGTGCCAGCAGCGTAGGGGACTACAATGAGCAGTTCTTC; CDR3aa: CASSVGDYNEQFF
v_gene: TRBV2; abundance: .; j_gene: TRBJ1-3; d_gene: .; CDR3nt: TGTGCCAGCAGTGATGATTCTGGAAACACCATATATTTT; CDR3aa: CASSDDSGNTIYF
v_gene: TRBV2; abundance: .; j_gene: TRBJ1-2; d_gene: .; CDR3nt: TGTGCCAGCGATGAGAGTAACTATGGCTACACCTTC; CDR3aa: CASDESNYGYTF
v_gene: TRBV10-2; abundance: once; j_gene: TRBJ1-1; d_gene: .; CDR3nt: TGCGCCAGCAGTGATAGTGCTGAAGCTTTCTTT; CDR3aa: CASSDSAEAFF
v_gene: TRBV2; abundance: .; j_gene: TRBJ2-7; d_gene: .; CDR3nt: TGTGCCAGCACCCTTTCCCTGGGGGGTGCTTACGAGCAGTACTTC; CDR3aa: CASTLSLGGAYEQYF
v_gene: TRBV7-8; abundance: .; j_gene: TRBJ2-5; d_gene: TRBD1; CDR3nt: TGTGCCAGCAGCGGACAGGGGCGAGAAGAGACCCAGTACTTC; CDR3aa: CASSGQGREETQYF
v_gene: TRBV28; abundance: .; j_gene: TRBJ1-5; d_gene: .; CDR3nt: TGTGCCAGCACCCCTGGTGGAGGGTTCAATCAGCCCCAGCATTTT; CDR3aa: CASTPGGGFNQPQHF
v_gene: TRBV15; abundance: .; j_gene: TRBJ1-1; d_gene: .; CDR3nt: TGTGCCACCAGCAGACCCTACCAGGGGAAAGGGTTCGACACTGAAGCTTTCTTT; CDR3aa: CATSRPYQGKGFDTEAFF
v_gene: TRBV9; abundance: .; j_gene: TRBJ1-1; d_gene: .; CDR3nt: TGTGCCAGCAGCCCGGGACGAAATACTGAAGCTTTCTTT; CDR3aa: CASSPGRNTEAFF
v_gene: TRBV7-2; abundance: .; j_gene: TRBJ2-7; d_gene: TRBD2; CDR3nt: TGTGCCAGCACCCTTAGCGGGAGGAGCCACGAGCAGTACTTC; CDR3aa: CASTLSGRSHEQYF
v_gene: TRBV14; abundance: .; j_gene: TRBJ2-6; d_gene: TRBD2; CDR3nt: TGTGCCAGCAGCCAAACCGGGACTAGGGTCTCTGGGGCCAACGTCCTGACTTTC; CDR3aa: CASSQTGTRVSGANVLTF
v_gene: TRBV6-7; abundance: medium-sized; j_gene: TRBJ2-7; d_gene: .; CDR3nt: TGTGCCAGCCGTTCGGGGATAACCTACGAGCAGTACTTC; CDR3aa: CASRSGITYEQYF
v_gene: TRBV7-6; abundance: .; j_gene: TRBJ2-1; d_gene: TRBD2; CDR3nt: TGTGCCAGCAGCTCCCAATCCGGGACTAGCAGCTACAATGAGCAGTTCTTC; CDR3aa: CASSSQSGTSSYNEQFF